This T cell receptor (beta chain) was identified during a study of OX40 agonist ivuxolimab in advanced cancers. Study as a whole: Six ivuxolimab dose levels, 0.01 to 10 mg/kg, were given intravenously every 2 weeks. Cohort: 80% to 90% men, mean age about 62, aged roughly 23 to 79.

People who had autoimmune disease history or systemic immunosuppression were excluded. Sampled blood was obtained at baseline, cycle 4 day 1, and cycle 7 day 1. Assay used: immunoSEQ multiplex PCR; TCRdb lists only in-frame clones, some missing. The data show some 25,000 clones, 78% seen once. The V gene lost 4 bases and the J gene lost 0 bases, with 11 bases spanning the gap. This CDR3 contains 15 residues. CDR1 and CDR2 (germline): SNHLY, FYNNEI. This TCR was recovered from an adult with an advanced solid tumor such as melanoma, head and neck, liver or kidney cancer. The sequencing here drew on CD4+ or CD8+ T cells sorted from blood, taken in a trial of the OX40 agonist ivuxolimab. This rearrangement joins TRBV2 to TRBJ2-3; D could derive from TRBD1 or TRBD2 (5 bases each). This chain's CDR3 is CASSGAGASTDTQYF. The DNA for the CDR3 is TGTGCCAGCAGTGGCGCCGGGGCTAGCACAGATACGCAGTATTTT.